This T cell receptor beta chain was captured in a study of T-cell reconstitution after alpha-beta-depleted transplantation in children. Study-wide results and limits: Certain patients had high TCRbeta diversity at day 60, and it came from recipient T cells and thymic progenitors that survived. T-cell counts and diversity at one year following transplant were attributed mainly to newly produced T cells. At around two months after transplant, the alpha-beta T cells were reportedly derived from several hundred expanded clones that came from non-depleted graft cells.

The CDR3 has 16 amino acids. With 3 bases removed from V and 4 bases from J, the gap between germline ends came to 15 bases. Germline V lookup: CDR1 WSHSY, CDR2 SAAADI. This clonotype has a count of ten or more. Its antigen remains unidentified. Unique molecular identifiers were incorporated into the prepared TCRbeta library. One entry per CDR3 protein, called by TCRdb with MiXCR from the PCR reads. The profile shows 670,000 or so distinct CDR3 sequences, over 10% of them singletons. The chain uses TRBV10-2 and TRBJ2-2; D is uncertain. This TCR was sampled from a girl aged 2 to 10 with congenital amegakaryocytic thrombocytopenia, due to receive a stem cell transplant. Here the sequenced sample was PBMCs, taken before TCRalphabeta/CD19-depleted stem cell transplant. This CDR3 is CASSDIAPRFTGELFF. The CDR3 DNA reads as TGCGCCAGCAGTGATATCGCCCCGCGTTTCACCGGGGAGCTGTTTTTT.